The 31 T cell receptor beta chains presented below share a single source sample, sequenced in a study of shared clonotypes between healthy human individuals. TCRdb's table, derived via immunoSEQ multiplex PCR, lists solely in-frame clones and lacks some. The sample records over a million clones, about 75% being singletons. Input material: memory CD4+ T cells sorted from blood. Subset meaning: CD45RA-negative fraction. The receptors were sampled from a man aged 18-30 years in good health.

The J gene is TRBJ2-1, the V gene TRBV30; possibly TRBD2 for D (5 bases). The CDR3 spans 13 residues. Looked up from germline, CDR1 is GTSNPN and CDR2 is SVGIG (reference sequence). Trimming stripped 7 bases from V and 0 bases from J, with 10 bases between. CDR3 sequence: CASERSSYNEQFF. The CDR3, as DNA: TGTGCCTCCGAGCGGAGCTCCTACAATGAGCAGTTCTTC.

CDR3 protein: CASRGGNSGYTF. The CDR3, as DNA: TGTGCCAGTAGGGGCGGGAATTCTGGCTACACCTTC. The chain recombines TRBV19 with TRBJ1-2; D gene ambiguous. Germline assignment: CDR1 LNHDA and CDR2 SQIVND (reference sequence). The CDR3 totals 12 residues. The V and J ends lost 6 bases and 7 bases respectively, with 12 bases between them.

The chain links TRBV6-5 to TRBJ2-1, with 14 bases lining up with TRBD2. Trimming cost V 5 bases and J 7 bases; bases outside gene matches: 4. This CDR3 contains 15 residues. Per germline, CDR1 MNHEY and CDR2 SVGAGI. CDR3 nucleotides: TGTGCCAGCAGTCCCCGGACTAGCGGGAGGAATGAGCAGTTCTTC. It specifies CASSPRTSGRNEQFF.

This clone was found once. V gene TRBV5-1 combines with J gene TRBJ2-3; TRBD2 agrees at 8 bases. The CDR3 length is 15 residues. Germline V gives CDR1 SGHRS, CDR2 YFSETQ. Trimming took 2 bases from V and 2 from J; bases not matched to a gene: 4. CDR3: CASSLTSGPTDTQYF. The DNA for the CDR3 is TGCGCCAGCAGCTTAACTAGCGGACCCACAGATACGCAGTATTTT.

In this sample, this clone turned up once. The chain joins TRBV5-4 to TRBJ2-1; D gene ambiguous. The CDR3 has 15 amino acids. Germline V gene sequence: CDR1 SGHNT, CDR2 YYREEE (reference sequence). V shed 0 bases and J shed 0 bases, with 7 bases lying between them. This CDR3 reads CASSLARNSYNEQFF. CDR3 bases: TGTGCCAGCAGCTTGGCACGGAACTCCTACAATGAGCAGTTCTTC.

The chain links TRBV4-1 to TRBJ1-1, with D unresolved. Trimming pared 0 bases from V and 4 bases from J, leaving 9 bases between. This CDR3 spans 14 amino acids. CDR1 and CDR2 from the germline V gene are MGHRA and YSYEKL. In nucleotides, the CDR3 is TGCGCCAGCAGCCAAGATCTAGTCCGCACTGAAGCTTTCTTT. It encodes CASSQDLVRTEAFF.

The rearrangement joins TRBV19 to TRBJ1-2; maybe TRBD1 (6 bases). Germline V gene data show CDR1 as LNHDA and CDR2 as SQIVND (reference sequence). V lost 5 bases and J 4 bases, leaving 14 bases between the germline ends. The CDR3 extends over 14 amino acids. The CDR3 DNA is TGTGCCAGTAGTTTAAGACAGGCGATCTATGGCTACACCTTC. Translating gives CASSLRQAIYGYTF.

This chain connects TRBV18 to TRBJ2-1, with D possibly TRBD2 on 5 matching bases. The CDR3 length is 16 residues. Germline V CDR1 and CDR2: KGHSH, LQKENI. V dropped 6 bases and J dropped 0 bases, with 15 bases sitting between them. The CDR3 DNA reads as TGTGCCAGCTCCCCCTGGTGGAGGAGCTCCTACAATGAGCAGTTCTTC. This codes for CASSPWWRSSYNEQFF.

This rearrangement joins TRBV6-1 to TRBJ1-1; 8 nucleotides line up with TRBD1. CDR1 MNHNS and CDR2 SASEGT come from the germline V gene. With V trimmed by 4 bases and J by 0 bases, 7 bases remained unmatched. The CDR3 sequence is 16 residues long. CDR3 bases: TGTGCCAGCAGTGCCCGGACAGGGTCCTTGAACACTGAAGCTTTCTTT. Protein: CASSARTGSLNTEAFF.

This clone was counted a few times. The chain joins TRBV6-5 to TRBJ1-1, with D tentatively TRBD1 (5 bases). The V and J ends lost 6 bases and 4 bases respectively, with 15 bases between them. Germline assignment: CDR1 MNHEY and CDR2 SVGAGI. The CDR3 runs 14 residues. The CDR3 region has the DNA TGTGCCAGCAGAGCTCGACAGTGGCCCACTGAAGCTTTCTTT. Translation: CASRARQWPTEAFF.

The J gene is TRBJ1-2, the V gene TRBV10-3; D is uncertain. The CDR3 runs to 14 residues. The V end lost 3 bases, the J end lost 1 base, and 9 bases lay between the germline ends. Germline assignment: CDR1 ENHRY and CDR2 SYGVKD. CDR3: CAISDYDGNYGYTF. The CDR3 DNA reads TGTGCCATCAGTGATTACGACGGTAACTATGGCTACACCTTC.

The chain has TRBV5-1 and TRBJ2-3; possibly TRBD2 for D (6 bases). V lost 0 bases and J lost 5, with 13 bases in between. The CDR3 consists of 15 residues. Germline loops: CDR1 SGHRS, CDR2 YFSETQ. The CDR3 sequence: CASSLAGGAVDTQYF. The DNA for the CDR3 is TGCGCCAGCAGCTTGGCCGGGGGTGCCGTAGATACGCAGTATTTT.

V and J are TRBV5-1 and TRBJ1-6; tentative D call: TRBD1 (6 bases). Germline V lookup: CDR1 SGHRS, CDR2 YFSETQ. Trimming removed 5 bases at V and 5 bases at J, with 14 bases between. The CDR3 has 15 amino acids. The CDR3 DNA sequence: TGCGCCAGCAGGAAAGGGTCAGGGGATAATTCACCCCTCCACTTT. It translates to CASRKGSGDNSPLHF.

A single count supports this clone. V is TRBV19 and J is TRBJ2-7; 12 nucleotides match TRBD1. After removal of 4 bases from V and 5 bases from J, the junction contained 9 bases not matched to a gene. Germline CDR1 is LNHDA and CDR2 is SQIVND (reference sequence). CDR3 length: 16 amino acids. The CDR3 here is CASSNPGTGGMNEQYF. CDR3 DNA sequence: TGTGCCAGTAGTAACCCCGGGACAGGGGGCATGAACGAGCAGTACTTC.

This clone was seen a few times. J is TRBJ1-2 and V is TRBV5-1, with TRBD1 matching over 12 bases. The V gene's germline CDR1 is SGHRS and CDR2 YFSETQ. With 3 bases clipped from V and 3 bases from J, the junction kept 9 bases outside the gene matches. The CDR3 sequence is 17 residues long. CDR3 in amino acids: CASSSSGTGGLDYGYTF. The CDR3 DNA follows: TGCGCCAGCAGCTCCTCCGGGACAGGGGGCCTAGACTATGGCTACACCTTC. Supplemented by reference TRBV5-1 and TRBJ1-2, the full variable domain reads KAGVTQTPRYLIKTRGQQVTLSCSPISGHRSVSWYQQTPGQGLQFLFEYFSETQRNKGNFPGRFSGRQFSNSRSEMNVSTLELGDSALYLCASSSSGTGGLDYGYTFGSGTRLTVV.

For this clone: Other DNA sequences in this specimen translate into the identical CDR3. The V and J genes are TRBV30 and TRBJ2-7; D is ambiguous. CDR3 size: 11 residues. CDR1 is GTSNPN and CDR2 is SVGIG in the germline V gene (reference sequence). Trimming shortened V by 0 bases and J by 6 bases, and 6 bases separated the two germline ends. CDR3 in DNA: TGTGCCTGGAGTGTCCGAGGCGAGCAGTACTTC. This encodes CAWSVRGEQYF.

The rearrangement uses TRBV6-1 and TRBJ2-3; D call uncertain. The CDR3 totals 12 residues. CDR1 and CDR2 from the germline V gene are MNHNS and SASEGT. Trimming pared 4 bases from V and 4 bases from J, leaving 6 bases between. The CDR3 loop is CASSAQADTQYF. CDR3 nucleotides: TGTGCCAGCAGTGCCCAAGCAGATACGCAGTATTTT.

J is TRBJ2-2 and V is TRBV5-4, with D tentatively TRBD2 (5 bases). The CDR3 extends over 15 amino acids. Germline V gene lookup returns CDR1 SGHNT and CDR2 YYREEE (reference sequence). Trimming took 4 bases from V and 0 from J, leaving 10 bases between them. CDR3 bases: TGTGCCAGCAGCGACGACTACTCGAACACCGGGGAGCTGTTTTTT. It yields the protein CASSDDYSNTGELFF.

This clone was found once. The V gene is TRBV10-1, the J gene TRBJ2-2; TRBD2 matches 8 bases. The CDR3 totals 19 residues. The germline CDR1 and CDR2 sequences are WNHNN and SYGVQD (reference sequence). Trimming at V came to 1 base and at J to 1 base, leaving 11 bases not matched to a gene. The CDR3 DNA reads as TGCGCCAGCAGTGAGTTTGTTTTCAGGAGCGGGAGGAACACCGGGGAGCTGTTTTTT. This sequence encodes CASSEFVFRSGRNTGELFF.

Worth noting for this clone: The sample carries other DNA sequences with the same CDR3. This chain uses TRBV5-4 with TRBJ2-5; D gene unclear. The germline gives CDR1 SGHNT, CDR2 YYREEE (reference sequence). V dropped 2 bases and J dropped 2 bases, with 10 bases sitting between them. CDR3 length: 14 residues. The CDR3 nucleotides are TGTGCCAGCAGCTTTTCCGGGTCTCAAGAGACCCAGTACTTC. Amino acids: CASSFSGSQETQYF.

This clone came up a few times. V gene TRBV28 combines with J gene TRBJ1-2; 7 bases fit TRBD1. The germline CDR1 and CDR2 sequences are MDHEN and SYDVKM. CDR3 length: 13 residues. The trim removed 5 bases at V and 4 bases at J, leaving 4 bases unmatched. The CDR3 reads CASSEDRLYGYTF. In nucleotides, the CDR3 is TGTGCCAGCAGTGAGGACAGGCTCTATGGCTACACCTTC.

The chain links TRBV11-2 to TRBJ1-1; D may be TRBD1 (6 bases). Deletions cut 0 bases from V and 8 bases from J, with 19 bases between. The CDR3 totals 16 residues. Germline V gives CDR1 SGHAT, CDR2 FQNNGV. The CDR3 reads CASSLEGGTSLGEAFF. CDR3 DNA sequence: TGTGCCAGCAGCTTAGAAGGGGGGACATCTTTAGGGGAAGCTTTCTTT.

The chain couples TRBV10-1 to TRBJ1-2; TRBD1 agrees at 9 bases. The junction had 11 bases not matched to a gene; V was cut back by 11 bases and J by 7 bases. This CDR3 comprises 13 residues. From germline, CDR1 is WNHNN and CDR2 SYGVQD (reference sequence). The CDR3 region is CAPRRQGVGGYTF. CDR3 coding DNA: TGCGCCCCCCGACGACAGGGGGTAGGTGGCTACACCTTC.

The chain has TRBV6-5 and TRBJ1-3; D is unresolved. Germline-derived CDR1 and CDR2 are MNHEY and SVGAGI. The length of the CDR3 is 13 residues. Between the trimmed V and J ends, which lost 2 bases and 5 bases, there was a span of 7 bases. The CDR3 DNA sequence: TGTGCCAGCAGTTACGACGGACGAAACACCATATATTTT. Protein product: CASSYDGRNTIYF.

A few counts support this clone. The rearrangement links TRBV29-1 to TRBJ1-2; D is uncertain. Germline CDR1 and CDR2: SQVTM and ANQGSEA. The CDR3 spans 10 residues. Trimming removed 3 bases at V and 8 bases at J, with 7 bases between. CDR3 coding DNA: TGCAGCGTTGATGCACAGGGCTACACCTTC. Translating it yields CSVDAQGYTF.

This chain connects TRBV2 to TRBJ2-7; 11 bases match TRBD1. V lost 10 bases and J lost 6; bases outside the gene matches: 5. This CDR3 is built from 12 residues. The V gene's germline CDR1 is SNHLY and CDR2 FYNNEI. The CDR3 here is CATRDRGAEQYF. CDR3 in DNA: TGTGCCACCAGGGACAGGGGGGCCGAGCAGTACTTC.

The chain has TRBV6-5 and TRBJ1-2, with 7 bases matching TRBD1. With 5 bases clipped from V and 8 bases from J, the junction kept 5 bases outside the gene matches. The CDR3 is 12 amino acids. Germline V lookup: CDR1 MNHEY, CDR2 SVGAGI. CDR3: CASSLQGTGYTF. The DNA for the CDR3 is TGTGCCAGCAGTCTACAGGGGACCGGCTACACCTTC.

The V and J genes are TRBV11-1 and TRBJ2-3; D not resolved. CDR3 length: 16 amino acids. The ends were cut back, 2 bases at V and 6 bases at J, with 18 bases in the middle. Germline V gene lookup returns CDR1 SGHAT and CDR2 FQDESV (reference sequence). DNA for the CDR3: TGTGCCAGCAGCTTAAATAAGGGCAGCGTCCGGGATACGCAGTATTTT. This translates into CASSLNKGSVRDTQYF.

The DNA for the CDR3 is TGTGCCAGTAGTCCCCGCGGGCAGGGGCGCTCCACAGATACGCAGTATTTT. This sequence encodes CASSPRGQGRSTDTQYF. The rearrangement uses TRBV19 and TRBJ2-3; possible D gene TRBD1, 6 bases. V lost 5 bases to trimming and J lost 2 bases, with 20 bases between them. Germline CDR1 and CDR2: LNHDA and SQIVND (reference sequence). The CDR3 is 17 amino acids.

The chain is built from TRBV28 and TRBJ2-4; unclear D gene. Germline CDR1 MDHEN, CDR2 SYDVKM. CDR3 length: 15 amino acids. With 2 bases removed from V and 1 base from J, the gap between germline ends came to 9 bases. This CDR3 reads CASSLPDGAKNIQYF. The CDR3 nucleotides are TGTGCCAGCAGTTTACCCGACGGTGCCAAAAACATTCAGTACTTC.

The sample holds a few counts of this clone. The rearrangement uses TRBV6-5 and TRBJ2-2; D gene ambiguous. There are 14 residues in the CDR3. Germline V lookup: CDR1 MNHEY, CDR2 SVGAGI. Trimming cost V 7 bases and J 0 bases, with 9 bases left between them. The CDR3 nucleotides are TGTGCCAGCAAGTCCAACGCGAACACCGGGGAGCTGTTTTTT. It encodes CASKSNANTGELFF.